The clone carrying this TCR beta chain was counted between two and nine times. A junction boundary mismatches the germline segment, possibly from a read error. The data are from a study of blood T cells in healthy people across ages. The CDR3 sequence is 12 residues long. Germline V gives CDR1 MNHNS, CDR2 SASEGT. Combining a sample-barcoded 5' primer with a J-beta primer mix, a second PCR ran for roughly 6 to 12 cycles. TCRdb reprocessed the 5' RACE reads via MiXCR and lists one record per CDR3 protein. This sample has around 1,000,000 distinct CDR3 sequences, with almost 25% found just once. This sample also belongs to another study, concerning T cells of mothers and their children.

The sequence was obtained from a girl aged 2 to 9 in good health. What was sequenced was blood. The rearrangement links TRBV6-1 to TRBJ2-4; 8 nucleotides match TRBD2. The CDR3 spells CASSETSDIQYF. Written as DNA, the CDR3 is TGTGCCAGCAGTGAGACTAGCGACATCCAGTACTTC.